The rows below give T cell receptor beta chains drawn from one sample of a study of beta chain features in type 1 diabetes. Profiled with immunoSEQ multiplex PCR; TCRdb holds only in-frame clones, not every one. The sample has hundreds of thousands of clones, 12% to 15% seen once. The material sequenced was central memory CD4+ T cells from blood. These receptors came from a man aged 25 to 40 in good health. Each CDR3 is given with its conserved first and last residue. D genes are given only for firm matches. Expanded clones are given a class, and other clones once, few, many or no size at all.

v_call	d_call	j_call	clone_size	cdr3_aa	cdr3_nt
TRBV7-7	.	TRBJ2-1	.	CASSLAASSYNEQFF	TGTGCTAGCAGCTTGGCGGCAAGCTCCTACAATGAGCAGTTCTTC
TRBV7-3	TRBD2	TRBJ2-1	.	CASSSTLLAGGPGEQFF	TGTGCCAGCAGTTCCACACTACTAGCGGGAGGTCCGGGTGAGCAGTTCTTC
TRBV7-8	.	TRBJ1-2	.	CASSTTGFLGGYTF	TGTGCCAGCAGCACAACAGGGTTTCTGGGTGGCTACACCTTC
TRBV19	TRBD1	TRBJ2-1	many	CASSIGQGGGNEQFF	TGTGCCAGTAGTATCGGACAGGGAGGAGGCAATGAGCAGTTCTTC
TRBV5-4	.	TRBJ1-2	many	CASSRTLDGYTF	TGTGCCAGCAGCCGGACATTAGACGGCTACACCTTC
TRBV5-1	TRBD2	TRBJ2-3	few	CASSFRGTSGGYTDTQYF	TGCGCCAGCAGCTTCCGAGGGACTAGCGGGGGGTACACAGATACGCAGTATTTT
TRBV25-1	.	TRBJ1-2	few	CASQPRGKPLYGYTF	TGTGCCAGCCAACCACGGGGGAAACCCCTGTATGGCTACACCTTC
TRBV10-3	.	TRBJ1-1	few	CASSIRDNTEAFF	TGTGCCAGCAGTATCCGGGACAACACTGAAGCTTTCTTT
TRBV7-2	TRBD2	TRBJ2-3	.	CASSLTGGAGTDTQYF	TGTGCCAGCAGCTTAACCGGGGGGGCCGGCACAGATACGCAGTATTTT
TRBV19	TRBD2	TRBJ2-3	.	CASSMPSGFTDTQYF	TGTGCCAGTAGTATGCCTAGCGGATTCACAGATACGCAGTATTTT
TRBV4-3	.	TRBJ2-1	many	CASSPSAGHSYNEQFF	TGCGCCAGCAGCCCCTCCGCGGGACACTCCTACAATGAGCAGTTCTTC
TRBV4-2	.	TRBJ2-3	many	CASSQDGMVADTQYF	TGTGCCAGCAGCCAAGATGGCATGGTCGCAGATACGCAGTATTTT
TRBV2	TRBD1	TRBJ1-2	.	CASTPQGQGAVGYTF	TGTGCCAGCACTCCCCAAGGACAGGGGGCGGTGGGCTACACCTTC
TRBV7-9	.	TRBJ2-3	.	CASSSLGFWADTQYF	TGTGCCAGCAGCTCTCTAGGGTTTTGGGCAGATACGCAGTATTTT
TRBV27	.	TRBJ2-5	.	CASSDSWAGARGRETQYF	TGTGCCAGCAGTGACTCCTGGGCTGGGGCTAGGGGGAGGGAGACCCAGTACTTC
TRBV9	TRBD2	TRBJ2-1	.	CASSVAPGGYNEQFF	TGTGCCAGCAGCGTAGCCCCGGGGGGCTACAATGAGCAGTTCTTC
TRBV6-5	.	TRBJ2-3	few	CASSRQAGGDTQYF	TGTGCCAGCAGTCGCCAGGCAGGGGGGGATACGCAGTATTTT
TRBV7-2	.	TRBJ2-4	few	CASSKEHIQYF	TGTGCCAGCAGCAAAGAACACATTCAGTACTTC
TRBV6-6	TRBD2	TRBJ2-1	.	CASSLTSGDYNEQFF	TGTGCCAGCAGCTTAACTAGCGGAGACTACAATGAGCAGTTCTTC
TRBV7-9	.	TRBJ2-2	.	CASSLVGPGELFF	TGTGCCAGCAGCTTGGTTGGCCCCGGGGAGCTGTTTTTT
TRBV9	.	TRBJ1-3	.	CASSSGEGNTIYF	TGTGCCAGCAGCTCAGGGGAAGGCAACACCATATATTTT
TRBV4-3	TRBD1	TRBJ1-4	few	CASSSTGQNLEKLFF	TGCGCCAGCAGCTCCACGGGACAGAACTTGGAAAAACTGTTTTTT
TRBV7-8	.	TRBJ2-3	few	CASSSSLDTQYF	TGTGCCAGCAGCTCCTCCCTAGATACGCAGTATTTT
TRBV10-3	TRBD2	TRBJ2-4	.	CASGLAEFIQYF	TGTGCCAGTGGACTAGCGGAGTTCATTCAGTACTTC
TRBV30	.	TRBJ1-2	few	CAWSWDYGYTF	TGTGCCTGGAGTTGGGACTATGGCTACACCTTC
TRBV30	TRBD2	TRBJ2-1	many	CAWSGTSINEQFF	TGTGCCTGGAGTGGGACTAGCATCAATGAGCAGTTCTTC
TRBV19	.	TRBJ1-4	few	CASSGSGRVEKLFF	TGTGCCAGTAGTGGGTCAGGGAGAGTGGAAAAACTGTTTTTT
TRBV5-4	TRBD2	TRBJ2-5	many	CASSLVGAAAGAGETQYF	TGTGCCAGCAGCTTGGTAGGGGCGGCAGCGGGAGCCGGGGAGACCCAGTACTTC
TRBV5-6	.	TRBJ1-4	.	CASSYEGDKLFF	TGTGCCAGCAGCTACGAGGGGGACAAACTGTTTTTT
TRBV2	TRBD1	TRBJ1-4	.	CATRRGGQGTEKLFF	TGTGCCACCCGCCGGGGGGGACAGGGGACTGAAAAACTGTTTTTT
TRBV19	TRBD1	TRBJ1-2	.	CASSAHDRVNYGYTF	TGTGCCAGTAGTGCTCACGACAGGGTAAACTATGGCTACACCTTC
TRBV27	.	TRBJ2-5	.	CASSPSGRQETQYF	TGTGCCAGCAGTCCTTCAGGGCGGCAAGAGACCCAGTACTTC
TRBV19	.	TRBJ2-3	.	CASGTTGLIDTQYF	TGTGCCAGTGGTACTACGGGATTGATCGATACGCAGTATTTT
TRBV19	TRBD1	TRBJ2-7	many	CASSPQPGQAAEQYF	TGTGCCAGTAGTCCTCAGCCGGGACAGGCAGCCGAGCAGTACTTC
TRBV11-2	TRBD1	TRBJ2-4	few	CASSLTTGFGSIVGNIQYF	TGTGCCAGCAGCTTGACGACAGGGTTTGGGTCCATAGTCGGAAACATTCAGTACTTC
TRBV9	.	TRBJ2-5	.	CASSDSGRIGQETQYF	TGTGCCAGCTCCGACTCCGGGCGAATAGGCCAAGAGACCCAGTACTTC
TRBV15	.	TRBJ2-7	few	CATRADSGGFHEQYF	TGTGCCACCAGGGCGGACAGTGGCGGCTTCCACGAGCAGTACTTC
TRBV6-1	.	TRBJ1-1	.	CASILGYNTEAFF	TGTGCCAGCATCTTGGGATATAACACTGAAGCTTTCTTT
TRBV7-2	TRBD2	TRBJ2-1	.	CASSLAGAENEQFF	TGTGCCAGCAGCCTAGCGGGAGCCGAGAATGAGCAGTTCTTC
TRBV9	.	TRBJ2-1	.	CASSVDVREAYNEQFF	TGTGCCAGCAGCGTAGACGTGCGGGAAGCCTACAATGAGCAGTTCTTC
TRBV7-2	.	TRBJ1-1	.	CASSLWGEGTEAFF	TGTGCCAGCAGCTTATGGGGGGAAGGCACTGAAGCTTTCTTT
TRBV2	TRBD1	TRBJ2-1	few	CASSSTGTGSGEQFF	TGTGCCAGCAGCTCAACCGGGACAGGTTCGGGTGAGCAGTTCTTC
TRBV15	.	TRBJ2-6	.	CATSRERGGGTGANVLTF	TGTGCCACCAGCAGAGAGCGAGGGGGGGGCACAGGGGCCAACGTCCTGACTTTC
TRBV19	.	TRBJ2-4	few	CASSPGGLTTNIQYF	TGTGCCAGTAGTCCCGGGGGTTTGACAACGAACATTCAGTACTTC
TRBV15	.	TRBJ2-7	many	CATSSRQVSYEQYF	TGTGCCACCAGCAGCCGCCAGGTCTCCTACGAGCAGTACTTC
TRBV29-1	.	TRBJ1-2	.	CSVEPQSFGGYTF	TGCAGCGTTGAGCCCCAGAGTTTTGGGGGCTACACCTTC
TRBV4-3	.	TRBJ2-2	.	CASSPKGTVTGELFF	TGCGCCAGCAGCCCCAAAGGAACAGTTACCGGGGAGCTGTTTTTT
TRBV9	TRBD2	TRBJ2-3	few	CASSALSTGGVRTDTQYF	TGTGCCAGCAGCGCCCTTTCTACGGGAGGAGTTCGGACAGATACGCAGTATTTT
TRBV7-9	.	TRBJ1-2	.	CASSLGQKNYGYTF	TGTGCCAGCAGCTTAGGCCAGAAAAACTATGGCTACACCTTC
TRBV5-8	.	TRBJ2-3	.	CASSLGQRLQIDTQYF	TGTGCCAGCAGCTTGGGCCAGAGACTACAGATAGATACGCAGTATTTT
TRBV9	.	TRBJ1-6	few	CASSPRSTGPSNSPLHF	TGTGCCAGCAGCCCTCGGTCAACAGGGCCCTCGAATTCACCCCTCCACTTT
TRBV7-9	.	TRBJ1-2	.	CASSLWGDYGYTF	TGTGCCAGCAGCTTGTGGGGGGACTATGGCTACACCTTC
TRBV6-6	.	TRBJ2-5	.	CASSYARPPGETQYF	TGTGCCAGCAGTTATGCCCGGCCTCCGGGGGAGACCCAGTACTTC
TRBV5-6	.	TRBJ2-1	.	CASSFRGALFYNEQFF	TGTGCCAGCAGCTTCCGGGGGGCACTATTCTACAATGAGCAGTTCTTC
TRBV30	.	TRBJ2-5	.	CAWKPTGFQQETQYF	TGTGCCTGGAAGCCCACAGGGTTTCAACAAGAGACCCAGTACTTC
TRBV7-2	TRBD2	TRBJ2-5	.	CASSPSGGFQETQYF	TGCGCCAGCAGCCCATCCGGGGGGTTTCAAGAGACCCAGTACTTC
TRBV15	TRBD1	TRBJ2-5	.	CATNRDRAQTQYF	TGTGCCACCAACCGGGACAGGGCCCAGACCCAGTACTTC
TRBV29-1	.	TRBJ2-5	many	CSAGSGETQYF	TGCAGTGCGGGATCGGGGGAGACCCAGTACTTC
TRBV7-9	.	TRBJ1-6	.	CASSLISTSGAHLHF	TGTGCCAGCAGCTTAATTAGTACGTCCGGGGCCCACCTCCACTTT
TRBV6-5	.	TRBJ2-4	few	CASSERGRDIQYF	TGTGCCAGCAGTGAACGGGGGAGAGACATTCAGTACTTC